The 6 T cell receptor beta chains reported below all come from one sample, sequenced in a study of cytomegalovirus exposure and HLA in healthy donors. Both 60 Vbeta primers and 13 Jbeta primers went into the PCR. The repertoire was sequenced with immunoSEQ multiplex PCR; TCRdb's copy has only in-frame clones and lacks some. This table holds 100,000 to 120,000 clones, 83% found once. The material sequenced was PBMCs. The receptor source for this set is a man aged 18 to 35 in good health and CMV-seronegative.

The chain employs TRBV6-4 and TRBJ2-3, with D perhaps matching TRBD2 (6 bases). CDR3 length equals 14 residues. The germline V gene has CDR1 MRHNA and CDR2 SNTAGT. V was cut by 5 bases and J by 6 bases, with 15 bases left in between. CDR3 coding DNA: TGTGCCAGCAGTCGGGGGACGGGAGAGGATACGCAGTATTTT. It specifies CASSRGTGEDTQYF.

V gene TRBV9 combines with J gene TRBJ1-3, with a possible D match to TRBD1 (6 bases). This CDR3 is built from 15 residues. Germline loops: CDR1 SGDLS, CDR2 YYNGEE. Trimming left V 0 bases short and J 2 bases short, with 9 bases between. The CDR3 sequence is CASSVATGTGNTIYF. The CDR3 bases are TGTGCCAGCAGCGTAGCAACAGGGACTGGAAACACCATATATTTT.

V gene TRBV28 combines with J gene TRBJ2-7; TRBD2 aligns across 8 bases. Germline CDR1 MDHEN, CDR2 SYDVKM. The trim removed 6 bases at V and 0 bases at J, leaving 13 bases unmatched. The CDR3 loop spans 17 amino acids. The CDR3 spells CASSYEPGTSGSYEQYF. The CDR3 DNA sequence: TGTGCCAGCAGCTATGAACCCGGGACTAGTGGCTCCTACGAGCAGTACTTC.

The chain uses TRBV4-3 and TRBJ2-7; 8 bases map to TRBD1. Unmatched junction bases numbered 9, after V lost 4 bases and J lost 1 base. Germline CDR1 is LGHNA and CDR2 is YSLEER. There are 16 residues in the CDR3. In DNA, the CDR3 is TGCGCCAGCAGCCTAAAGGCAGGGGGCTCGTCCTACGAGCAGTACTTC. Translation: CASSLKAGGSSYEQYF.

The chain is built from TRBV7-8 and TRBJ1-3, with D unclear. Trimming shortened V by 1 base and J by 0 bases, and 4 bases separated the two germline ends. The CDR3 is 14 amino acids. In germline, CDR1 is SGHVS, CDR2 FQNEAQ. The CDR3 reads CASSLEASGNTIYF. CDR3 DNA: TGTGCCAGCAGCTTAGAAGCCTCTGGAAACACCATATATTTT.

This clone came up a few times. The chain combines TRBV18 with TRBJ1-1; weak D call: TRBD1 (6 bases). The length of the CDR3 is 14 residues. In germline, CDR1 is KGHSH, CDR2 LQKENI. V lost 3 bases and J lost 2, with 10 bases in between. CDR3 nucleotide sequence: TGTGCCAGCTCACCTCGACAGGTTAACACTGAAGCTTTCTTT. Translated, it gives CASSPRQVNTEAFF.